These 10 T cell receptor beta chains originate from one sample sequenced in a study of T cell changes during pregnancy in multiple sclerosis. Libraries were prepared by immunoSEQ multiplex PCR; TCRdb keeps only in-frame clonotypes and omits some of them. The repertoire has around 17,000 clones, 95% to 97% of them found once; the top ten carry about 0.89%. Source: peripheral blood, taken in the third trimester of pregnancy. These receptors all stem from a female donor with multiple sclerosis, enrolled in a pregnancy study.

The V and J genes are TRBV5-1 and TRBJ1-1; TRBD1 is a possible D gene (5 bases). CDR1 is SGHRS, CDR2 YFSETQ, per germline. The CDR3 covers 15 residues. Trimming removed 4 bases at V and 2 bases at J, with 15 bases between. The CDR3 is CASSPQGRANTEAFF. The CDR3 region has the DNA TGCGCCAGCAGCCCGCAGGGAAGGGCTAACACTGAAGCTTTCTTT.

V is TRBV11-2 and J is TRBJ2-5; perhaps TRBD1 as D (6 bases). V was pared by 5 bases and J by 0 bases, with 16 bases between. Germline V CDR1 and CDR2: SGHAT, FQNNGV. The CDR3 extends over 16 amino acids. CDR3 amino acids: CASSPAGTPDQETQYF. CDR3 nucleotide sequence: TGTGCCAGCAGCCCCGCCGGGACACCGGACCAAGAGACCCAGTACTTC. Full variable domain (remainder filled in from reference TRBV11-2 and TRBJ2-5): EAGVAQSPRYKIIEKRQSVAFWCNPISGHATLYWYQQILGQGPKLLIQFQNNGVVDDSQLPKDRFSAERLKGVDSTLKIQPAKLEDSAVYLCASSPAGTPDQETQYFGPGTRLLVL.

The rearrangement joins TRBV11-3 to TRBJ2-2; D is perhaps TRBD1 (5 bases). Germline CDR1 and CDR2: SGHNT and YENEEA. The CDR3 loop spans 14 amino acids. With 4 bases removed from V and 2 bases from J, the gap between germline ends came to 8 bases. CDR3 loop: CASSYGHNTGELFF. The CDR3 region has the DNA TGTGCCAGCAGCTATGGACACAACACCGGGGAGCTGTTTTTT.

This CDR3 reads CASSLGPASDEQFF. In DNA, the CDR3 is TGTGCCAGCAGTCTAGGCCCTGCCTCCGATGAGCAGTTCTTC. This chain joins TRBV6-1 and TRBJ2-1; D is unclear. V gave up 5 bases and J gave up 8 bases, with 16 bases separating them. Germline V gives CDR1 MNHNS, CDR2 SASEGT. The CDR3 is made up of 14 amino acids.

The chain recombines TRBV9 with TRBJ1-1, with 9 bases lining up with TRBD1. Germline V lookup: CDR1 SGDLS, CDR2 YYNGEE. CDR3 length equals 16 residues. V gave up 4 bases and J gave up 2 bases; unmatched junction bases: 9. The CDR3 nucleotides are TGTGCCAGCAGCCCTAGCGACAGGGGGAGAAACACTGAAGCTTTCTTT. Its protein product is CASSPSDRGRNTEAFF.

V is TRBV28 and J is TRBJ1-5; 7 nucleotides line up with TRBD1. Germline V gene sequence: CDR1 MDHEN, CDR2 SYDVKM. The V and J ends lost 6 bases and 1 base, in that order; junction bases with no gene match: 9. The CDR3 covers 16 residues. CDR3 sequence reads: CASSLRQGLSNQPQHF. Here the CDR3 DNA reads TGTGCCAGCAGCTTAAGACAGGGTCTGAGCAATCAGCCCCAGCATTTT.

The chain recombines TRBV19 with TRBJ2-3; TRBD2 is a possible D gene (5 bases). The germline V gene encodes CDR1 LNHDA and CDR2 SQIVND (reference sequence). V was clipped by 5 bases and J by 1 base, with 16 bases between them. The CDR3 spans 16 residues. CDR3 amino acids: CASSPAEAVGTDTQYF. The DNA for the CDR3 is TGTGCCAGTAGTCCCGCGGAGGCGGTAGGCACAGATACGCAGTATTTT.

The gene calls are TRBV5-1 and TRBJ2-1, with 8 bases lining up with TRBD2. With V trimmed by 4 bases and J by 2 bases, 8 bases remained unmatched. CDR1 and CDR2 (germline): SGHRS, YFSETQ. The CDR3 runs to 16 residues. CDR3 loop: CASSPSVGRAYNEQFF. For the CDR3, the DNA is TGCGCCAGCAGCCCTTCTGTCGGGAGGGCCTACAATGAGCAGTTCTTC.

CDR3 sequence reads: CASSLYPGTYNEQFF. As DNA, the CDR3 is TGTGCCAGCAGCTTATATCCAGGAACCTACAATGAGCAGTTCTTC. The chain uses TRBV7-3 and TRBJ2-1, with no clear D. Germline V gene data show CDR1 as SGHTA and CDR2 as FQGTGA. The CDR3 length is 15 residues. Trimming stripped 2 bases from V and 2 bases from J, with 10 bases between.

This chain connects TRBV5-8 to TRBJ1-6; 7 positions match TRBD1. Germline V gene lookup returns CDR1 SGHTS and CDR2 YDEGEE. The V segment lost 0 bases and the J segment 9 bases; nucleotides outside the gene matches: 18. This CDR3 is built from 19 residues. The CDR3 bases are TGTGCCAGCAGCTTGGAGGACAGGACACATCCCTGGGCGTCTTCACCCCTCCACTTT. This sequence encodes CASSLEDRTHPWASSPLHF.